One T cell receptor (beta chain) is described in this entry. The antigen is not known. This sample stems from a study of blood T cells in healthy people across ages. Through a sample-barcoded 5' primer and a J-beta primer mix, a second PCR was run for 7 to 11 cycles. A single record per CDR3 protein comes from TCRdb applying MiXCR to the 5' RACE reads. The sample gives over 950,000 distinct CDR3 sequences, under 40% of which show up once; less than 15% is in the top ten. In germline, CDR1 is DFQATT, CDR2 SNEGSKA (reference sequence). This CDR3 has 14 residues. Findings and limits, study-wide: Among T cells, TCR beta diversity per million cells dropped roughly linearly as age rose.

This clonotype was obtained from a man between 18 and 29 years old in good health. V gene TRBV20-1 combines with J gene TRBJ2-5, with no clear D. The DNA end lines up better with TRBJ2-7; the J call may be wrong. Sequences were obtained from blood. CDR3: CSARDLSRLYEQYF. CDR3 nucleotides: TGCAGTGCTAGAGATCTCAGTAGGCTTTACGAGCAGTACTTC.